This T cell receptor (beta chain) was identified during a study of response to subunit inactivated influenza vaccine. Study outcomes and limitations: The study's authors posited that every seasonal influenza vaccination enlists few new T cells.

About this clonotype itself: Its target is unknown.

TCRdb independently ran MiXCR on the RT-PCR reads; one entry per CDR3 protein. The sample includes approximately 500,000 distinct CDR3 sequences, 13% of them seen just once. The receptor comes from a man aged 50 to 60 who received an inactivated influenza vaccine. Here the sequenced sample was PBMCs from blood, taken roughly 45 days after vaccination.

In nucleotides, the CDR3 is TGTGCCAGCAGGGGGACCTCTGGAAACACCATATATTTT. Residues: CASRGTSGNTIYF. The V call is TRBV27, the J call TRBJ1-3, with TRBD1 as a possible D gene (5 bases). The CDR3 spans 13 residues. Deletions cut 6 bases from V and 0 bases from J, with 6 bases between. Germline CDR1 is MNHEY and CDR2 is SMNVEV (reference sequence).